Described below is a single TCR beta chain sequence and its context. In the study's own analysis: Nucleated cell counts were estimated from reference gene primer amplification. TCRdb's table, derived via immunoSEQ multiplex PCR, lists solely in-frame clones and lacks some. That table furnishes V, J and clone size, whereas the DNA furnished D and trimming. Among about 67,000 clones, more than 75% were seen once, and the ten largest hold around 5%. This CDR3 is built from 14 residues. This sample stems from a study of blood T cell repertoires in COVID-19. As for the study in general: Donors in the United States, Italy and Spain gave samples during acute or convalescent COVID-19. T cells, B-cell-depleted T cells, or PBMCs supplied cDNA or gDNA.

This TCR was recovered from a man aged 45-60 years with active COVID-19. This chain links TRBV21-1 with TRBJ2-7; TRBD1 was called by the table and not checked on the DNA. TRBV21-1 has pseudogene status. The sequenced sample consisted of peripheral blood. The CDR3 is CASTNRRRFYEQYF. In DNA, the CDR3 is TGTGCCAGCACCAACAGGCGACGCTTCTACGAGCAGTACTTC.